Sequencing of this T cell receptor beta chain was carried out in a study of OX40 agonist ivuxolimab in advanced cancers. Study overall: Partial responses were achieved by three patients: one hepatocellular carcinoma, two cutaneous melanoma.

Looked up from germline, CDR1 is SGHNT and CDR2 is YENEEA. The CDR3 length is 13 residues. Between the trimmed V and J ends, which lost 1 base and 2 bases, there was a span of 5 bases. The repertoire was sequenced with immunoSEQ multiplex PCR; TCRdb's copy has only in-frame clones and lacks some. The sample consists of tens of thousands of clones, 65% to 90% of them appearing once. The rearrangement joins TRBV11-3 to TRBJ1-1; D remains unclear. The source is an adult with an advanced solid tumor such as melanoma, head and neck, liver or kidney cancer. Specimen: CD4+ or CD8+ T cells sorted from blood, collected in a trial of the OX40 agonist ivuxolimab. Written as DNA, the CDR3 is TGTGCCAGCAGCTTAGGACTCAACACTGAAGCTTTCTTT. Amino acids: CASSLGLNTEAFF. The complete variable domain, with remaining parts taken from reference TRBV11-3 and TRBJ1-1, reads EAGVVQSPRYKIIEKKQPVAFWCNPISGHNTLYWYLQNLGQGPELLIRYENEEAVDDSQLPKDRFSAERLKGVDSTLKIQPAELGDSAVYLCASSLGLNTEAFFGQGTRLTVV.